This TCR beta chain was captured in a study of Ad26.COV2.S vaccination and SARS-CoV-2 variants. Turning to the study itself: Administration of Ad26.COV2.S was intramuscular, either once or twice 56 days apart.

The treatment: around 19 received Ad26.COV2.S at low or high dose, single or two shots; about 5 received placebo; per-sample allocation not given. The samples were gathered on day 63 after the first injection of vaccine or placebo. Donation was by an adult aged 18-55 years who was in Boston. Clones were sequenced by immunoSEQ multiplex PCR, and TCRdb holds only the in-frame ones, with some missing. The data contain 200,000 to 300,000 clones, around 89% of them seen just once; the ten biggest clones take up around 10%. Comment on this clone: Its antigen is not identified.

Study-wide findings and caveats: The placebo group had lower spike-specific TCR breadth than the vaccine recipients did.

The CDR3 length is 13 residues. With 2 bases removed from V and 4 bases from J, the gap between germline ends came to 8 bases. In germline, CDR1 is SGHVS, CDR2 FNYEAQ. The sample in question was peripheral blood, obtained in a trial of Ad26.COV2.S vaccine versus placebo. The rearrangement links TRBV7-6 to TRBJ2-5; D gene uncertain. This clonotype was sampled from a person aged 18-60 years who received the Ad26.COV2.S COVID-19 vaccine or a placebo. The DNA for the CDR3 is TGTGCCAGCAGCTTATCGGCGGCAGAGACCCAGTACTTC. Residues: CASSLSAAETQYF.